This T cell receptor (beta chain) appears in the sequencing data of a study of CD8+CD57+ T cells in acquired aplastic anemia. Remarks on this clonotype: Its antigen remains unknown.

TCR beta VDJ and CDR3 profiles were obtained from a genomic DNA template. TCRdb called the reads again in MiXCR, with one record for every CDR3 protein. The sample has 450,000 to 550,000 distinct CDR3 sequences; around 30% are singletons. Looked up from germline, CDR1 is MNHNS and CDR2 is SASEGT. Deletions cut 6 bases from V and 9 bases from J, with 12 bases between. CDR3 length equals 11 residues. Whole-study results and caveats: Patients and controls turned out to have approximately 29 CD8+ CDR3 sequences in common. Patient and control CD8+ Simpson's diversity was not significantly different.

All sequencing subjects had displayed CD8+CD57+ cell expansion on flow cytometry. Each of the patients presented with severe acquired aplastic anemia. Patients had undergone no therapy by the time their blood was sampled. Sequenced: sorted CD4+, CD8+, or CD8+CD57+ T cells (not recorded which) from PBMCs. This receptor was identified in a human donor with aplastic anemia. The chain combines TRBV6-1 with TRBJ2-7, with a possible D match to TRBD2 (5 bases). CDR3 sequence: CASRLLGVQYF. The CDR3 coding sequence is TGTGCCAGCAGGCTACTAGGCGTGCAGTACTTC.